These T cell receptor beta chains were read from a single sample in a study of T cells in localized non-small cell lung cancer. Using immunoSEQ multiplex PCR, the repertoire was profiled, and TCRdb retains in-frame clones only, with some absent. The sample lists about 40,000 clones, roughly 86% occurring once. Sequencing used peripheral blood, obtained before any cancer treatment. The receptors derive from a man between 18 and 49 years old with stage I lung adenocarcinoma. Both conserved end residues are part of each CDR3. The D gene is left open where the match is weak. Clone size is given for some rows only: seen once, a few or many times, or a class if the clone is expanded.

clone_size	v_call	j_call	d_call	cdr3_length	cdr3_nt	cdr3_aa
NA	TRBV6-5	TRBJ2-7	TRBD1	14	TGTGCCAGCAGTTACGGACAGGAAGCAGAAGAGCAGTACTTC	CASSYGQEAEEQYF
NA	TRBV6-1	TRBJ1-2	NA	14	TGTGCCAGCAGTGAAGTGGGGGGTAGGGATGGCTACACCTTC	CASSEVGGRDGYTF
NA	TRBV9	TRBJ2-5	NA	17	TGTGCCAGCAGCGCCCGTGACTGGACTCTTCGGGAGGAGACCCAGTACTTC	CASSARDWTLREETQYF
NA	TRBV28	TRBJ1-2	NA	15	TGTGCCAGCATTCCTGGGGGTCAGGGTACCTATGGCTACACCTTC	CASIPGGQGTYGYTF
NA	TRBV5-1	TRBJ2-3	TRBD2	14	TGCGCCACGAGACTAGCGGGAATCACAGATACGCAGTATTTT	CATRLAGITDTQYF
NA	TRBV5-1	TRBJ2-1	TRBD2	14	TGCGCCAGCGGGGCGGGGGGGCCCTACAATGAGCAGTTCTTC	CASGAGGPYNEQFF
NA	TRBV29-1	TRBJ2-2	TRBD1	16	TGCAGCGTTGTAACCGGGACAGGGAGGTACACCGGGGAGCTGTTTTTT	CSVVTGTGRYTGELFF
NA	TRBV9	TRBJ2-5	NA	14	TGTGCCAGCAGCGTAGTGGGATGGGCAGAGACCCAGTACTTC	CASSVVGWAETQYF
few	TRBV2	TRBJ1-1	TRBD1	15	TGTGCCAGAGGGGGCATACAGGGGACGAACACTGAAGCTTTCTTT	CARGGIQGTNTEAFF
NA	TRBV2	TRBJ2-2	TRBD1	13	TGTGCCAGCAGCCGACAGGGGGCCGGGGAGCTGTTTTTT	CASSRQGAGELFF
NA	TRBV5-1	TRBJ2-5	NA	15	TGCGCCAGCAGCCTTGGGACGGCGACCCAAGAGACCCAGTACTTC	CASSLGTATQETQYF
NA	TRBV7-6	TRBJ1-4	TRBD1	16	TGTGCCAGCAGCCCAGATTCAGGGACAGGGGTTCGGAAACTGTTTTTT	CASSPDSGTGVRKLFF
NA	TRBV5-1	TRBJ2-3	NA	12	TGCGCCACTAAGGACCAAGCCGATACGCAGTATTTT	CATKDQADTQYF
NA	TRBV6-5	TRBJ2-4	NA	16	TGTGCCAGTAGTTCCCCCAGGTCGTGGGCCAAAAACATTCAGTACTTC	CASSSPRSWAKNIQYF
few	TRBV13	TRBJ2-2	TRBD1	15	TGTGCCAGCAGTTCCCAGGACAGGGTGCACGGGGAGCTGTTTTTT	CASSSQDRVHGELFF
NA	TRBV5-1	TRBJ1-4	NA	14	TGCGCCAGCAGCTTGGGTCAGGGAAATGAAAAACTGTTTTTT	CASSLGQGNEKLFF
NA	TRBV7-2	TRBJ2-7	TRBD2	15	TGTGCCAGCAGCTTAACCGGGGGGGGCCCCTACGAGCAGTACTTC	CASSLTGGGPYEQYF
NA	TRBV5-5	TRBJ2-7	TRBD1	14	TGTGCCAGCAAACCGACAGGGGCCTTGGACGAGCAGTACTTC	CASKPTGALDEQYF
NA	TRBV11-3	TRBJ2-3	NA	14	TGTGCCAGCAGCCTCAGAACCTTCACAGATACGCAGTATTTT	CASSLRTFTDTQYF
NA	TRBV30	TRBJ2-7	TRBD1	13	TGTGCCTTCCGGACAGGAAAAGGTTCCGAGCAGTACTTC	CAFRTGKGSEQYF
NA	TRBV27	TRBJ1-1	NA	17	TGTGCCAGCGTGAATTCAGGGTATTACGGCTTGAACACTGAAGCTTTCTTT	CASVNSGYYGLNTEAFF
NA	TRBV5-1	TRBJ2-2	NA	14	TGCGCCAGCAGCCAACAGGGTACTACCGGGGAGCTGTTTTTT	CASSQQGTTGELFF